This T cell receptor (beta chain) is drawn from a study of cytomegalovirus exposure and HLA in healthy donors (dated by TCRdb to about 2017). Context from the whole study: In an earlier analysis of 450 to 750 of the donors, roughly 300 Gb of sequence data and 100 million or so unique TCR beta sequences from 150 million to 200 million T cells were reported. Roughly 320 gigabases of sequencing data and 75 million to 85 million unique TCR sequences made up an early release that covered 640 HLA-typed donors. Genome-wide SNP genotypes for about three fifths of the roughly 700 donors were used in a later genetic analysis, which treated that subset as a discovery cohort. Besides the first cohort of under 700 subjects, a separate validation cohort made up of roughly 120 different subjects was used. The number of typed donors differed by locus: roughly 620-640 for A, B, C, DRB1 and DQB1; approximately 530 for DQA1; approximately 600 for DPA1; and some 470 for DPB1. To study patterns of TCR occurrence, a later analysis re-analyzed previously published TCR beta repertoires from 666 donors and added high-resolution HLA genotyping. High-throughput TCR immunosequencing, statistical association of individual TCRs with disease status, and machine learning were combined to predict cytomegalovirus infection status. An earlier analysis of about 600 of the donors used high-throughput TCR beta sequencing to judge whether each TCR beta V gene segment behaved as functional or pseudogenic. In the later analysis, no new phenotypic data were used to find candidate immune exposures; instead, reliance was placed on TCR beta sequences and their occurrence across donors. Several DR-DQ haplotypes were handled as single units for association and clustering because linkage in the cohort was strong. The genetic ancestry cluster associated with self-reported Caucasian donors included about 81% of the 300 to 400 genotyped donors. The study aimed to test whether signatures of past pathogen exposure could be identified by cataloging public T cell receptors. Every discovery cohort repertoire had been produced on one sequencing platform. Using immunosequencing, the study profiled T cell repertoires from 640 or so subjects and related those repertoires to cytomegalovirus serostatus. Alongside the repertoire data, information on donor age, sex, ethnicity and CMV serostatus was compiled. Class I and class II HLA loci were covered by the typing at four-digit resolution. Among some 400 genotyped donors of the cohort, an average of around 240,000 unique TCR beta nucleotide sequences were sequenced per donor, around a sixth of them non-productive.

The cohort consisted of approximately 670 healthy bone marrow donors. At the time of sampling, every cohort member was nominally healthy, though immune exposures that went unrecorded were likely present. The donor tested CMV seronegative, placing the donor among the 300 to 450 seronegative members of the cohort. Every donor gave a peripheral blood sample, and the peripheral blood mononuclear cells from that sample were used for TCR beta sequencing. Genomic DNA was extracted from the blood cell samples with the Qiagen DNeasy Blood Extraction Kit. The library relied on the immunoSEQ multiplex PCR assay. A mixture of 60 forward primers for TCR Vbeta segments and 13 reverse primers for TCR Jbeta segments was used in the multiplex PCR. Amplification of the CDR3 region of rearranged TCR beta genes was performed with a multiplex PCR assay on genomic DNA. The amplified TCR beta libraries were sequenced on the Illumina HiSeq System as 87-base-pair reads. Turning to the authors' computational methods: A later analysis tallied roughly 76 million unique TCR beta chains across the 660 or so repertoires, and approximately 9.9 million of those chains were shared by two or more donors. A nearest-neighbor algorithm error-corrected the raw reads and collapsed the reads into unique sequences, merging closely related sequences to remove PCR and sequencing errors. To assign V, D and J gene segments, CDR3 sequences were aligned to IMGT reference sequences. For a sequence to be retained, a match of at least six nucleotides to both a V gene segment and a J gene segment was required. A rearrangement counted as productive if the CDR3 had no stop codons and remained in frame with V and J, and every other rearrangement counted as non-productive. Following IMGT convention, CDR3 was defined as the stretch from the second conserved V-encoded cysteine to the conserved J-encoded phenylalanine. The earlier analysis of about 570 of the donors excluded any sequence lacking an unambiguous match to a single V gene segment. An earlier analysis of approximately 590 of the donors called V segments functional above 56.7% productive rearrangements and segregating when the between-donor standard deviation exceeded 5%. A statistical classification framework was built for diagnosing cytomegalovirus status from the catalog of TCR beta chain sequences. A later analysis assigned V and J genes by comparing TCR nucleotide sequences with IMGT/GENE-DB human TR gene sequences. Using the TCRdist pipeline, a later analysis assigned CDR3 sequences along with most-parsimonious VDJ recombination scenarios. In a later analysis, each TCR beta chain was defined by its CDR3 amino acid sequence together with its V-gene family, and reads without a unique V-gene family were excluded. To address suspected cross-contamination and a sequencing artifact, a later analysis removed roughly 580 highly shared, low-generation-probability nucleotide sequences. For each public chain, a later analysis derived a clonal expansion index from normalized ranks of inferred template counts within each repertoire. In a later analysis, generation probabilities were computed using a VDJ recombination model fitted to out-of-frame rearrangements, and the results were checked against IGoR. In a later analysis, hypergeometric tests were used to score TCR-TCR, TCR-HLA and TCR-CMV co-occurrence, with a repertoire-size bias correction applied to TCR pairs. A later analysis estimated false discovery rates by permuting HLA or CMV assignments 20 times. In a later analysis, co-occurring TCRs were grouped using DBSCAN, with TCRdist sequence similarity added in when clustering inside HLA-allele-positive subsets. Repertoires with fewer than 30,000 or more than 120,000 public chains were left out of co-occurrence clustering, as were roughly five repertoires with anomalous nucleotide sharing. In TCRdb, the immuneACCESS table is reduced to in-frame sequences with V and J assigned. These tables do not hold every clone; where another copy was compared, an unresolved V gene accounts for under half, and the others remain unexplained. V and J calls and clone size are those listed in that table; D and trimming were worked out from the DNA. For this sample there are around 150,000 clones; roughly a tenth appear just once. The ten largest clones represent approximately 2% of the sample.

As for this clone: Its specific antigen is unknown. Qualities for individual bases were not recorded, and no much larger clone is one base off.

Paper-wide results and their limitations: Specific HLA alleles were associated with 16,951 TCR beta sequences at a false discovery rate of 0.05 in a later analysis. In a later analysis, several top co-occurrence clusters were reported to appear linked to parvovirus B19, influenza, CMV and Epstein-Barr virus. An association between a missense DCLRE1C variant and V-gene and J-gene trimming of TCR beta chains was found in a later genetic analysis and replicated in an independent cohort. In the study, some 160 TCR beta chains were listed as associated with cytomegalovirus. Because counts were too low, about 15 rarely observed V segments, including chromosome 9 orphons, were left out of the earlier analysis of 587 of the donors. The classifier was reported to diagnose cytomegalovirus status with high specificity and sensitivity in both the original cohort and the validation cohort. Across donors, most TCR sequences were observed very rarely, whereas some public TCRs were present in many individuals. The presence/absence analyses assumed that sequencing depth was roughly uniform across donors, and that assumption may not be true. It was suggested by the authors that the approach could potentially be generalized to other disease states and immunological phenotypes. The sequencing pipeline was judged likely to have produced a cluster of highly shared sequence variants as a technical artifact. In this cohort, only TCR beta chains were sequenced, and detectable features were limited by the absence of alpha or paired-chain data. A later analysis found that TCR association rates varied across HLA loci, with DRB1 alleles showing the most associated TCRs and HLA-C alleles the fewest. Correlated functional status among segregating V segments might be attributable to linkage disequilibrium, but an unknown experimental factor could not be ruled out. A further reported finding was that TCR beta sequences accurately predicted the HLA-A and HLA-B alleles for most subjects in the first cohort. Immune exposure information for the cohort was limited to CMV serostatus. Most CMV-associated TCR beta chains appeared to be HLA-restricted in a later analysis, and the HLA associations seemed to be driven largely by CMV exposure. Compared with equally common non-associated chains, HLA-associated TCR beta chains in a later analysis were more clonally expanded and had lower generation probabilities. Because HLA typing was unavailable for some donors at each locus, only the typed subset was used in association tests. A later genetic analysis reported fewer N-insertions in productive TCRs among donors in an Asian-associated ancestry cluster than the roughly 700-donor mean. When HLA alleles, especially DR and DQ, strongly co-occurred, attributing TCR associations to individual alleles was difficult. A few of the identified cytomegalovirus-associated TCR beta chains were confirmed in vitro to be specific for cytomegalovirus antigens. An earlier analysis of around 540 of the donors showed that most TCR beta V segments appeared in productive rearrangements either about 90% or about 30% of the time, which broadly matched IMGT annotations.

The sequenced sample was PBMCs. The sequence came from a male donor in good health and CMV-seronegative.

At the DNA level, the sequence is TGCGCCAGCAGCTTGGATGGGGGGTCGGGTCAGCCCCAGCATTTT. Its translation reads: CASSLDGGSGQPQHF. The chain is encoded by TRBV5-1 joined to TRBJ1-5, and perhaps TRBD1 as D gene, on 5 matching bases. Sequences SGHRS (CDR1) and YFSETQ (CDR2) are obtained from the germline V gene. The V end loses 0 bases and the J end loses 6 bases, and a stretch of 13 bases separates them. The CDR3 sequence holds 15 residues, the cysteine and phenylalanine included. Here the CDR3 DNA is all that survives: 45 bases in frame from base 1.